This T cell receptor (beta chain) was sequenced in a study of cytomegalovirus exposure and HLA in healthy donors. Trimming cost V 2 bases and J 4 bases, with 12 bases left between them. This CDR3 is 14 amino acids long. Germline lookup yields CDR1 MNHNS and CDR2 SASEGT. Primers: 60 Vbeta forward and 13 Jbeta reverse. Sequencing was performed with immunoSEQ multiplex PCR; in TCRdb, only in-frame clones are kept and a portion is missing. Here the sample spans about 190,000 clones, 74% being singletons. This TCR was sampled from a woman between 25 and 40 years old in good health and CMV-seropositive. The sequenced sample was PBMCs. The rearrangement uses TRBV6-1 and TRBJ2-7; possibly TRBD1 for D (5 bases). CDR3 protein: CASSERGWGYEQYF. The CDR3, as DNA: TGTGCCAGCAGTGAAAGGGGCTGGGGATACGAGCAGTACTTC.